This TCR beta chain was recorded in a study of OX40 agonist ivuxolimab in advanced cancers. As for the study more broadly: Ivuxolimab, which targeted the costimulatory receptor OX40 (CD134), was an agonistic, fully human IgG2 monoclonal antibody. Of the roughly 53 patients in dose escalation, some 19 had hepatocellular carcinoma, roughly 15 had melanoma, 9 had renal cell carcinoma and 9 had head and neck cancer. Intravenous ivuxolimab was administered to patients every 2 weeks at six dose levels: 0.01, 0.1, 0.3, 1.5, 3 and 10 mg/kg. Peripheral TCRbeta sequencing was intended to test whether TCR sequence diversity was altered and clonal T-cell expansion was caused by ivuxolimab. Patients were allowed to have had prior anti-PD-1, anti-PD-L1 or anti-CTLA-4 therapy, and 30% to 50% of the dose-escalation patients had previously received checkpoint inhibitors. A male proportion of 70% to 90% and a mean age of roughly 55 years, ranging from 23 to 79, were recorded for the dose-escalation cohort. Partial responses were achieved by three dose-escalation patients, of whom one had hepatocellular carcinoma and two had cutaneous melanoma. The paper reports the monotherapy dose-escalation portion (N of about 47 patients) of the phase I ivuxolimab trial. On the study overall, not on this receptor specifically: Low levels of normalized T-cell clonal expansion were also seen in some nonresponding patients. The antigen specificity of the peripheral T cells that underwent clonal expansion was not determined. Partial responders in the 0.1-3.0 mg/kg groups had among the lowest normalized peripheral clonal expansion, especially among CD8+ T cells. On average, CD8+ T cells showed more expanded clones than CD4+ T cells after ivuxolimab. At doses from 0.1 to 3.0 mg/kg, clonal expansion was seen in both CD4+ and CD8+ blood T cells between baseline and week 6.

V lost 5 bases and J lost 6 bases, and the count of bases not matched to a germline gene is 10. The germline V gene (reference sequence) yields MNHEY for CDR1 and SMNVEV for CDR2. The CDR3 sequence holds 15 residues, the cysteine and phenylalanine included. CDR3 DNA only is kept here, 45 bases in frame from base 1. The trial excluded patients who had a history of autoimmune disease or who were on systemic immunosuppression. Peripheral blood for TCR sequencing was collected from all dose cohorts at baseline, on cycle 4 day 1, and on cycle 7 day 1. The samples were taken from a phase I, first-in-human, multicenter, open-label dose-escalation trial of ivuxolimab. Adults with locally advanced or metastatic melanoma, renal cell carcinoma, hepatocellular carcinoma or head and neck squamous cell carcinoma were enrolled in the trial. Before TCR sequencing, CD4+ T cells and CD8+ T cells were sorted from peripheral blood as separate populations.

Genomic DNA was extracted from sorted cells for sequencing of the TCRbeta CDR3 region. TCRbeta CDR3 regions were sequenced using the immunoSEQ Assay. Entries here come from immuneACCESS through TCRdb and include only in-frame sequences with V and J called. Some clones fail to appear in such tables; in the studies checked, an unresolved V gene covers under half of the shortfall, and the cause of the remainder is unknown. The sample table records 65,000 to 70,000 clones; approximately 85% of these occur just once. 0.42% of the sample is in the top ten clones. Turning to this clone: The antigen it recognizes is unknown. Qualities for individual bases were not recorded, and no much larger clone is one base off.

This specimen was CD4+ or CD8+ T cells sorted from blood, taken in a trial of the OX40 agonist ivuxolimab. The TCR was taken from an adult with an advanced solid tumor such as melanoma, head and neck, liver or kidney cancer. The sequence is built from TRBV27 and TRBJ2-1; the junction holds 7 bases that match TRBD2. The CDR3 protein: CASSPRGSSSNEQFF. The bases read TGTGCCAGCAGTCCCCGCGGGAGCTCTTCCAATGAGCAGTTCTTC.